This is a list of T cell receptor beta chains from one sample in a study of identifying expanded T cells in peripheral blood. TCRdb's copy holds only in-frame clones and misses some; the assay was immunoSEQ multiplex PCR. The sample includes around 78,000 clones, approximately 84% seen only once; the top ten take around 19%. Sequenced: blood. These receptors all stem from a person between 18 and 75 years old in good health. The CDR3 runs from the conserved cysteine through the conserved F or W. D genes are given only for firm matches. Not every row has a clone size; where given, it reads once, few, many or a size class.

cdr3_nt: TGTGCCAGCAGTATAGGACAGTATAGCAATCAGCCCCAGCATTTT
cdr3_aa: CASSIGQYSNQPQHF
d_call: -
clone_size: -
j_call: TRBJ1-5
v_call: TRBV6-5

cdr3_nt: TGTGCCAGCACCCCGGGCCGCCAGAGGAGCACCGGGGAGCTGTTTTTT
cdr3_aa: CASTPGRQRSTGELFF
d_call: -
clone_size: -
j_call: TRBJ2-2
v_call: TRBV2

cdr3_nt: TGTGCCACAACCCGGGACAGGGGGTCCTACGAGCAGTACTTC
cdr3_aa: CATTRDRGSYEQYF
d_call: TRBD1
clone_size: -
j_call: TRBJ2-7
v_call: TRBV19

cdr3_nt: TGTGCCAGCAGCGATAGCGGGAGGGTTACCTACGAGCAGTACTTC
cdr3_aa: CASSDSGRVTYEQYF
d_call: TRBD2
clone_size: -
j_call: TRBJ2-7
v_call: TRBV7-2

cdr3_nt: TGTGCCAGCAGTTACTCGGCAAATGAGCAGTTCTTC
cdr3_aa: CASSYSANEQFF
d_call: -
clone_size: -
j_call: TRBJ2-1
v_call: TRBV6-6

cdr3_nt: TGTGCCAGCAGCTTAGCGGGACTATTCTTTAGCACAGATACGCAGTATTTT
cdr3_aa: CASSLAGLFFSTDTQYF
d_call: TRBD2
clone_size: -
j_call: TRBJ2-3
v_call: TRBV7-2

cdr3_nt: TGTGCCAGCAGCTTAAGGGAGAGTAACACTGAAGCTTTCTTT
cdr3_aa: CASSLRESNTEAFF
d_call: -
clone_size: -
j_call: TRBJ1-1
v_call: TRBV7-8

cdr3_nt: TGCGCCAGCAGCCAACAGGACAGGGGAGGTGAAGCTTTCTTT
cdr3_aa: CASSQQDRGGEAFF
d_call: TRBD1
clone_size: -
j_call: TRBJ1-1
v_call: TRBV4-3

cdr3_nt: TGTGCCAGCAGCCACTCTGGCGGGAGTAATGAGCAGTTCTTC
cdr3_aa: CASSHSGGSNEQFF
d_call: TRBD2
clone_size: -
j_call: TRBJ2-1
v_call: TRBV14

cdr3_nt: TGTGCCAGCTCACCGGGCAGCACAGATACGCAGTATTTT
cdr3_aa: CASSPGSTDTQYF
d_call: -
clone_size: -
j_call: TRBJ2-3
v_call: TRBV18

cdr3_nt: TGTGCCAGCAGTTTAGGGACAACGACTAACACTGAAGCTTTCTTT
cdr3_aa: CASSLGTTTNTEAFF
d_call: -
clone_size: -
j_call: TRBJ1-1
v_call: TRBV28

cdr3_nt: TGTGCCAGCAGCTTAACAAGACGGCAAGAGACCCAGTACTTC
cdr3_aa: CASSLTRRQETQYF
d_call: -
clone_size: -
j_call: TRBJ2-5
v_call: TRBV7-2

cdr3_nt: TGTGCCAGCAGTGAAGTTAAGGTTCAGCCCCAGCATTTT
cdr3_aa: CASSEVKVQPQHF
d_call: -
clone_size: -
j_call: TRBJ1-5
v_call: TRBV6-5

cdr3_nt: TGCGCCAGCAGCCAAGAAATCCTAGGCAGGGTCTCTGGAAACACCATATATTTT
cdr3_aa: CASSQEILGRVSGNTIYF
d_call: -
clone_size: few
j_call: TRBJ1-3
v_call: TRBV4-1

cdr3_nt: TGCAGCGTTGGGGGGGAGGGCCCTCTGGAGCAGTACTTC
cdr3_aa: CSVGGEGPLEQYF
d_call: TRBD2
clone_size: -
j_call: TRBJ2-7
v_call: TRBV29-1

cdr3_nt: TGTGCCAGCAGCTTAGTACTAGCGGGAGGCTATGAGCAGTTCTTC
cdr3_aa: CASSLVLAGGYEQFF
d_call: TRBD2
clone_size: few
j_call: TRBJ2-1
v_call: TRBV13

cdr3_nt: TGTGCCAGCAGCCAGGGGACTAGCGGGACCTACAATGAGCAGTTCTTC
cdr3_aa: CASSQGTSGTYNEQFF
d_call: TRBD2
clone_size: once
j_call: TRBJ2-1
v_call: TRBV9

cdr3_nt: TGTGCCAGCAGCACCTACATGGGGGAGACCCAGTACTTC
cdr3_aa: CASSTYMGETQYF
d_call: -
clone_size: once
j_call: TRBJ2-5
v_call: TRBV7-2

cdr3_nt: TGTGCCAGCAGCTTGGGTGTGGCTAACTATGGCTACACCTTC
cdr3_aa: CASSLGVANYGYTF
d_call: -
clone_size: -
j_call: TRBJ1-2
v_call: TRBV5-6

cdr3_nt: TGTGCCAGCAGCTCGACAGGATACGAGCAGTACTTC
cdr3_aa: CASSSTGYEQYF
d_call: -
clone_size: once
j_call: TRBJ2-7
v_call: TRBV11-2

cdr3_nt: TGTGCCAGCAGCTCCACAACCTCCTACGGGCAGTACTTC
cdr3_aa: CASSSTTSYGQYF
d_call: -
clone_size: -
j_call: TRBJ2-7
v_call: TRBV13

cdr3_nt: TGCAGCGTTGAGATGTCCAGACAAGAGACCCAGTACTTC
cdr3_aa: CSVEMSRQETQYF
d_call: -
clone_size: -
j_call: TRBJ2-5
v_call: TRBV29-1

cdr3_nt: TGTGCCAGCAGGCTAACAGGGACCAGCTCCTACGAGCAGTACTTC
cdr3_aa: CASRLTGTSSYEQYF
d_call: -
clone_size: -
j_call: TRBJ2-7
v_call: TRBV6-1

cdr3_nt: TGTGCCAGCGCCCGGACTAGCGGGAGCACAGATACGCAGTATTTT
cdr3_aa: CASARTSGSTDTQYF
d_call: TRBD2
clone_size: few
j_call: TRBJ2-3
v_call: TRBV6-4

cdr3_nt: TGTGCCAGCAGCTTAGGACAGGGGGCATACAATGAGCAGTTCTTC
cdr3_aa: CASSLGQGAYNEQFF
d_call: TRBD1
clone_size: -
j_call: TRBJ2-1
v_call: TRBV7-9

cdr3_nt: TGTGCCAGCAGCTCCCGGACTAGCGGGAGACTTGTATTGAGAGAGACCCAGTACTTC
cdr3_aa: CASSSRTSGRLVLRETQYF
d_call: TRBD2
clone_size: -
j_call: TRBJ2-5
v_call: TRBV7-8

cdr3_nt: TGTGCCAGTAACCATGGACAGGGAATAAAGGAGCCCCAGCATTTT
cdr3_aa: CASNHGQGIKEPQHF
d_call: TRBD1
clone_size: once
j_call: TRBJ1-5
v_call: TRBV19

cdr3_nt: TGTGCCATCCGGGCAGAAAATGAGCAGTTCTTC
cdr3_aa: CAIRAENEQFF
d_call: -
clone_size: -
j_call: TRBJ2-1
v_call: TRBV7-2

cdr3_nt: TGTGCCAGCTCACCACGGGGGAATGGGGCAGATACGCAGTATTTT
cdr3_aa: CASSPRGNGADTQYF
d_call: -
clone_size: -
j_call: TRBJ2-3
v_call: TRBV18

cdr3_nt: TGTGCCAGCAGTGGACAGGGCTTGGGCACCGGGGAGCTGTTTTTT
cdr3_aa: CASSGQGLGTGELFF
d_call: TRBD1
clone_size: -
j_call: TRBJ2-2
v_call: TRBV2

cdr3_nt: TGTGCCAGCAGTTTGGGATTAAGCTCCTACGAGCAGTACTTC
cdr3_aa: CASSLGLSSYEQYF
d_call: -
clone_size: -
j_call: TRBJ2-7
v_call: TRBV6-5

cdr3_nt: TGTGCCAGCAGCGGTCGGGACTGGTCGGATCAGCCCCAGCATTTT
cdr3_aa: CASSGRDWSDQPQHF
d_call: -
clone_size: -
j_call: TRBJ1-5
v_call: TRBV9

cdr3_nt: TGTGCCAGCGGGTCTATGGGCAGCCCCTACGAGCAGTACTTC
cdr3_aa: CASGSMGSPYEQYF
d_call: -
clone_size: -
j_call: TRBJ2-7
v_call: TRBV7-9

cdr3_nt: TGTGCCAGCAGCTTAGGGACTGAGGACGAGCAGTACTTC
cdr3_aa: CASSLGTEDEQYF
d_call: -
clone_size: -
j_call: TRBJ2-7
v_call: TRBV7-3

cdr3_nt: TGCGCCAGCAGCCCCGATGGACGGGGACAGGGTATCGAGCAGTACTTC
cdr3_aa: CASSPDGRGQGIEQYF
d_call: TRBD1
clone_size: -
j_call: TRBJ2-7
v_call: TRBV5-1

cdr3_nt: TGTGCCAGCAGTCCGCGACAGGGAGGTGGCTACACCTTC
cdr3_aa: CASSPRQGGGYTF
d_call: TRBD1
clone_size: few
j_call: TRBJ1-2
v_call: TRBV28

cdr3_nt: TGTGCCAGCAGCCCCGAGGGACAGGTCGCGGGCTATGGCTACACCTTC
cdr3_aa: CASSPEGQVAGYGYTF
d_call: TRBD1
clone_size: once
j_call: TRBJ1-2
v_call: TRBV9

cdr3_nt: TGTGCCAGCAGCCAATCTAGCGACAGCACAGATACGCAGTATTTT
cdr3_aa: CASSQSSDSTDTQYF
d_call: -
clone_size: -
j_call: TRBJ2-3
v_call: TRBV14

cdr3_nt: TGTGCCAGCAGGGAGGATGGCACTGAAGCTTTCTTT
cdr3_aa: CASREDGTEAFF
d_call: -
clone_size: -
j_call: TRBJ1-1
v_call: TRBV2

cdr3_nt: TGTGCCAGTAGACAGGGGGTCTCTCTCTCTGGAAACACCATATATTTT
cdr3_aa: CASRQGVSLSGNTIYF
d_call: TRBD1
clone_size: -
j_call: TRBJ1-3
v_call: TRBV19

cdr3_nt: TGTGCCAGCAGCTTAAGTTCGGCTGGCACAGATACGCAGTATTTT
cdr3_aa: CASSLSSAGTDTQYF
d_call: -
clone_size: -
j_call: TRBJ2-3
v_call: TRBV11-2

cdr3_nt: TGTGCCAGCAGTTCCGACAGGGTTAACGCCGGGGAGCTGTTTTTT
cdr3_aa: CASSSDRVNAGELFF
d_call: TRBD1
clone_size: -
j_call: TRBJ2-2
v_call: TRBV27

cdr3_nt: TGTGCCAGTAGTACCCGACAGGGGCTCGCTTATTTT
cdr3_aa: CASSTRQGLAYF
d_call: TRBD1
clone_size: -
j_call: TRBJ1-4
v_call: TRBV19

cdr3_nt: TGTGCCAGCAGCGTAGGACTAGCGGGAGTAGCGTCCTACGAGCAGTACTTC
cdr3_aa: CASSVGLAGVASYEQYF
d_call: TRBD2
clone_size: -
j_call: TRBJ2-7
v_call: TRBV5-6

cdr3_nt: TGTGCCAGCAGCCCCCCCCTAGGGGGGAGGCGGTACTTC
cdr3_aa: CASSPPLGGRRYF
d_call: -
clone_size: -
j_call: TRBJ2-7
v_call: TRBV11-2

cdr3_nt: TGTGCCAGTAGTATGCTTCCTGCAGGGGGCACTGAAGCTTTCTTT
cdr3_aa: CASSMLPAGGTEAFF
d_call: TRBD1
clone_size: -
j_call: TRBJ1-1
v_call: TRBV19

cdr3_nt: TGTGCCAGCAGCCGCCCCAGGGTCGACGAGCAGTACTTC
cdr3_aa: CASSRPRVDEQYF
d_call: -
clone_size: -
j_call: TRBJ2-7
v_call: TRBV6-1

cdr3_nt: TGTGCCAGCAGCGTAGAACCAGCCAAAAACATTCAGTACTTC
cdr3_aa: CASSVEPAKNIQYF
d_call: -
clone_size: -
j_call: TRBJ2-4
v_call: TRBV9

cdr3_nt: TGCAGCGTCCATAGACTAGCGGAGAGCACAGATACGCAGTATTTT
cdr3_aa: CSVHRLAESTDTQYF
d_call: TRBD2
clone_size: -
j_call: TRBJ2-3
v_call: TRBV29-1

cdr3_nt: TGTGCCAGCAGTCTTGGGCGGAACACTGAAGCTTTCTTT
cdr3_aa: CASSLGRNTEAFF
d_call: -
clone_size: -
j_call: TRBJ1-1
v_call: TRBV25-1

cdr3_nt: TGTGCCAGCAGCTTAGGTTCAGGACTGAACACTGAAGCTTTCTTT
cdr3_aa: CASSLGSGLNTEAFF
d_call: -
clone_size: -
j_call: TRBJ1-1
v_call: TRBV11-2

cdr3_nt: TGTGCCAGCTCACCACCGGTAGCGGGGGGATCTTGGCGTGAGCAGTTCTTC
cdr3_aa: CASSPPVAGGSWREQFF
d_call: TRBD2
clone_size: few
j_call: TRBJ2-1
v_call: TRBV18

cdr3_nt: TGTGCCAGTAGTAGGGGTCGGTTGGGCGGGAGTTTCGATGAGCAGTTCTTC
cdr3_aa: CASSRGRLGGSFDEQFF
d_call: TRBD2
clone_size: once
j_call: TRBJ2-1
v_call: TRBV19

cdr3_nt: TGTGCCAGCAGCTCCCGAGAGGGAGTGGCCGGGGAGCTGTTTTTT
cdr3_aa: CASSSREGVAGELFF
d_call: -
clone_size: -
j_call: TRBJ2-2
v_call: TRBV9

cdr3_nt: TGTGCCAGCAGTGCCGGGAGGGCCTTCCTTTACAATGAGCAGTTCTTC
cdr3_aa: CASSAGRAFLYNEQFF
d_call: TRBD2
clone_size: -
j_call: TRBJ2-1
v_call: TRBV7-8

cdr3_nt: TGTGCCAGCTCACCACGGGACAGGGGGCGTATTAGTACTGAGCAGTTCTTC
cdr3_aa: CASSPRDRGRISTEQFF
d_call: TRBD1
clone_size: -
j_call: TRBJ2-1
v_call: TRBV18

cdr3_nt: TGTGCCAGCAGTGAATCGGGGGGGCCGAACACTGAAGCTTTCTTT
cdr3_aa: CASSESGGPNTEAFF
d_call: -
clone_size: -
j_call: TRBJ1-1
v_call: TRBV25-1

cdr3_nt: TGTGCCAGCAGTGAACCCGCCCAAGAGACCCAGTACTTC
cdr3_aa: CASSEPAQETQYF
d_call: -
clone_size: -
j_call: TRBJ2-5
v_call: TRBV6-1

cdr3_nt: TGTGCCAGCAGCTTCTGTACCTACGAGCAGTACTTC
cdr3_aa: CASSFCTYEQYF
d_call: -
clone_size: -
j_call: TRBJ2-7
v_call: TRBV12-1

cdr3_nt: TGTGCCAGCAGCTCCCGTGCAGTGGCAATGGGCGAGCAGTACTTC
cdr3_aa: CASSSRAVAMGEQYF
d_call: -
clone_size: -
j_call: TRBJ2-7
v_call: TRBV7-3